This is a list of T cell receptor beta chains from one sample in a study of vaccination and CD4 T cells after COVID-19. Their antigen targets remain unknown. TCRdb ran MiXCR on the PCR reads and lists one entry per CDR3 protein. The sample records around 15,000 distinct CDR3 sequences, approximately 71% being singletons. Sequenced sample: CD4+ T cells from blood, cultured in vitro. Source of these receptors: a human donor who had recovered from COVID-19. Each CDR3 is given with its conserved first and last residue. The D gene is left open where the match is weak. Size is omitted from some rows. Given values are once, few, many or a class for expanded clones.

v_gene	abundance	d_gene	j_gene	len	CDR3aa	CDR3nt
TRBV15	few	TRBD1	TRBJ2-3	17	CATSKQALGQLKDTQYF	TGTGCCACCAGCAAACAAGCCTTGGGACAGCTGAAAGATACGCAGTATTTT
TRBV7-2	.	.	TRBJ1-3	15	CASSLMSGAGNTIYF	TGTGCCAGCAGCTTAATGTCAGGGGCCGGAAACACCATATATTTT
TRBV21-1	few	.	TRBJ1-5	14	CASSKRGINQPQHF	TGTGCCAGCAGCAAACGAGGGATCAATCAGCCCCAGCATTTT
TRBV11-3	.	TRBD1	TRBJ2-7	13	CASRGQGAGEQYF	TGTGCCAGCAGAGGACAGGGGGCGGGGGAGCAGTACTTC
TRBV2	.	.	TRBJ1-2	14	CASGGDLGTGGYTF	TGTGCCAGCGGGGGGGACCTGGGAACAGGCGGCTACACCTTC
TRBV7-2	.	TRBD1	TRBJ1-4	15	CASSSQGGLREKLFF	TGTGCCAGCAGCTCACAAGGGGGCCTCCGTGAAAAACTGTTTTTT
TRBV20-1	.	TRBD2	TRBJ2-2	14	CSASRREGPGELFF	TGCAGTGCTAGTCGGCGGGAGGGCCCCGGGGAGCTGTTTTTT
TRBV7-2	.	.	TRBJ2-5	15	CASSPGVAPQETQYF	TGTGCCAGCAGTCCCGGGGTAGCCCCCCAAGAGACCCAGTACTTC
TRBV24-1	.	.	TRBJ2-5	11	CATGTQETQYF	TGTGCCACCGGGACCCAAGAGACCCAGTACTTC
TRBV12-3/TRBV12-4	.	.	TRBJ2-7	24	CASTNQTSMYLCASIAGGLYEQYF	.
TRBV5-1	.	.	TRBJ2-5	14	CASSLGAGEETQYF	TGCGCCAGCAGCTTGGGGGCAGGGGAAGAGACCCAGTACTTC